The present T cell receptor beta chain was sequenced within a study of blood T cells in healthy people across ages. Each donor's blood draw was roughly 9.8 milliliters of peripheral blood. J lost 10 bases, V lost 5 bases, and 10 bases had no gene match. Germline CDR1 SGHVS, CDR2 FQNEAQ. The CDR3 sequence is 16 residues long. A sample-barcoded 5' primer and a J-beta primer mix were used in a second PCR of roughly 7 to 11 cycles. Each CDR3 protein is one row after TCRdb ran MiXCR on the 5' RACE reads. The table has about 1,000,000 distinct CDR3 sequences, 40% to 45% seen once. The rearrangement uses TRBV7-8 and TRBJ2-1, with 14 bases aligning to TRBD2. Source material: blood. The TCR sequence derives from a woman in her sixties in good health. The CDR3 DNA sequence: TGTGCCAGCAGCCGGCGACTAGCGGGAGGGCCAGAGGAGCAGTTCTTC. This codes for CASSRRLAGGPEEQFF.